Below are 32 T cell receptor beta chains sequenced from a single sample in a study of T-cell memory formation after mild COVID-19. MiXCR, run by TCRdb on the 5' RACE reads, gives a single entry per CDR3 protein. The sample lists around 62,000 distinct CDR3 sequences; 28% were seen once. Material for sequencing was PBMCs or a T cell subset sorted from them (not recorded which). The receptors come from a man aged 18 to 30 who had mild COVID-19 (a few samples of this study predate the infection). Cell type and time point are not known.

CDR3 region: CASSEMGVGQPQHF. DNA for the CDR3: TGCGCCAGCAGTGAGATGGGGGTAGGACAGCCCCAGCATTTT. The V call is TRBV10-2, the J call TRBJ1-5, with D perhaps matching TRBD1 (5 bases). This CDR3 region has 14 residues. Trimming took off 2 bases at V and 7 bases at J, with 12 bases between the two ends. Germline V gene sequence: CDR1 WSHSY, CDR2 SAAADI.

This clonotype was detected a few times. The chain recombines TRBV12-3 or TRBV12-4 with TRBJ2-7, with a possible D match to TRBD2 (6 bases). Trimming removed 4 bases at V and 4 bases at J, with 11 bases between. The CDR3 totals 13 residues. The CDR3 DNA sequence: TGTGCCAGCAGTTCCGATGCGGGATACGAGCAGTACGTC. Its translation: CASSSDAGYEQYV.

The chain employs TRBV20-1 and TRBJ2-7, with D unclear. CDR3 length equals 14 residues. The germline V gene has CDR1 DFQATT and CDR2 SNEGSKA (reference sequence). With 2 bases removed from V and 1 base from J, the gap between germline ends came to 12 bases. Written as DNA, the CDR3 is TGCAGTGCTAGAAAGGGTTTTGGGTCCTACGAGCAGTACTTC. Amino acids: CSARKGFGSYEQYF.

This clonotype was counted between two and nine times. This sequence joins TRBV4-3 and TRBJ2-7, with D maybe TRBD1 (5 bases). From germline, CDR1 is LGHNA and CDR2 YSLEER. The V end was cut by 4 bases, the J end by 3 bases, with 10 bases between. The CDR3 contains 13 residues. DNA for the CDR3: TGCGCCAGCAGCCGGACATCGAACTACGAGCAGTACTTC. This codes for CASSRTSNYEQYF.

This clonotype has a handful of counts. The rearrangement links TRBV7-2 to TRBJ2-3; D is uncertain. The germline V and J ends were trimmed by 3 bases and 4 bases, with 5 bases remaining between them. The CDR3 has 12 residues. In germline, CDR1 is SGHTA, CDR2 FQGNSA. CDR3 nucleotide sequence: TGTGCCAGCAGCTTTATCGCAGATACGCAGTATTTT. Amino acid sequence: CASSFIADTQYF. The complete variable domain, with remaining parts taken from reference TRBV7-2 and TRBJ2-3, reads GAGVSQSPSNKVTEKGKDVELRCDPISGHTALYWYRQSLGQGLEFLIYFQGNSAPDKSGLPSDRFSAERTGGSVSTLTIQRTQQEDSAVYLCASSFIADTQYFGPGTRLTVL.

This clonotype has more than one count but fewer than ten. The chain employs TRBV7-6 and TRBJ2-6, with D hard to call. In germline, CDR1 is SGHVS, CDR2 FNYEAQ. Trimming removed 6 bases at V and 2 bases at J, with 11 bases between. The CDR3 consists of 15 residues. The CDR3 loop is CASSSLTTGANVLTF. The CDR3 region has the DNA TGTGCCAGCAGTTCCTTAACTACTGGGGCCAACGTCCTGACTTTC.

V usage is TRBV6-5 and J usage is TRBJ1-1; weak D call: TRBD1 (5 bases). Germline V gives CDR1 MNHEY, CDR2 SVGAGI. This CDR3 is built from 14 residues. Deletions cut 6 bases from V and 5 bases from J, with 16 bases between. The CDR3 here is CASSCCGGRTEAFF. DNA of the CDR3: TGTGCCAGCAGCTGCTGTGGGGGGAGGACTGAAGCTTTCTTT.

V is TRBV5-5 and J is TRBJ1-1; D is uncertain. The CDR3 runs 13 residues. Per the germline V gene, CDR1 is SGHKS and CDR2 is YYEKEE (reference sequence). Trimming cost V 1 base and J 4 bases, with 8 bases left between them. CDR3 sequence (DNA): TGTGCCAGCAGCTTGCACTCGCGCACTGAAGCTTTCTTT. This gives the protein CASSLHSRTEAFF. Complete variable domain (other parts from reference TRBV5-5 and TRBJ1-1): DAGVTQSPTHLIKTRGQQVTLRCSPISGHKSVSWYQQVLGQGPQFIFQYYEKEERGRGNFPDRFSARQFPNYSSELNVNALLLGDSALYLCASSLHSRTEAFFGQGTRLTVV.

CDR3 in DNA: TGTGCCAGCAGCCCACGGTGGAGGGCAGATACGCAGTATTTT. It translates to CASSPRWRADTQYF. The genes are TRBV12-3 or TRBV12-4 and TRBJ2-3; D might be TRBD2 (6 bases). The CDR3 totals 14 residues. The V and J ends lost 6 bases and 4 bases respectively, with 14 bases between them.

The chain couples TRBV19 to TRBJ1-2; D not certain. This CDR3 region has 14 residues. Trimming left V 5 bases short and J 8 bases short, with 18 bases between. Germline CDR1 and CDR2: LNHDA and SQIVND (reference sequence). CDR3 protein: CASSDVNYYGGYTF. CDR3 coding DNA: TGTGCCAGTAGTGACGTTAACTATTATGGGGGCTACACCTTC.

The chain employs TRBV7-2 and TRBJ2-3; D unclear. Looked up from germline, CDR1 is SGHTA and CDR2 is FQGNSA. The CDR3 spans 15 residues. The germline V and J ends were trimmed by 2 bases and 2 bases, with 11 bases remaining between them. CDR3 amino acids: CASSLLVSITDTQYF. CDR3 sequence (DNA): TGTGCCAGCAGCTTACTGGTCTCGATCACAGATACGCAGTATTTT.

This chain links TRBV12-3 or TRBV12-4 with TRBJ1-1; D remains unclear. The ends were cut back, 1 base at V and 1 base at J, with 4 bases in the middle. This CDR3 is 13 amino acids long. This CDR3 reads CASSLDGNTEAFF. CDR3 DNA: TGTGCCAGCAGTTTAGATGGGAACACTGAAGCTTTCTTT.

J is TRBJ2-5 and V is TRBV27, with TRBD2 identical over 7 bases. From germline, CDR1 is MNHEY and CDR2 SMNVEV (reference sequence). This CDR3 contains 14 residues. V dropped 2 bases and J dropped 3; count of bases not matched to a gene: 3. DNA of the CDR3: TGTGCCAGCAGTTTACGGGCGGGGGAAGAGACCCAGTACTTC. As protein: CASSLRAGEETQYF.

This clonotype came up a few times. The CDR3 is CASRPEQYF. The CDR3 region has the DNA TGTGCTAGCCGGCCCGAGCAGTACTTC. The rearrangement uses TRBV12-5 and TRBJ2-7; D unresolved. The germline V gene encodes CDR1 LGHNT and CDR2 FRNRAP. This CDR3 is 9 amino acids long. V was pared by 9 bases and J by 6 bases, with 6 bases between.

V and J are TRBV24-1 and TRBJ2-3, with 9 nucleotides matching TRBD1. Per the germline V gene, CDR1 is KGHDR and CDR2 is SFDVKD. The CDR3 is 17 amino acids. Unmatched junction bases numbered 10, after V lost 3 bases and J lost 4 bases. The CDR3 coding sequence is TGTGCCACCAGTGATCCGTTGACAGGGGGGGTTGCAGATACGCAGTATTTT. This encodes CATSDPLTGGVADTQYF.

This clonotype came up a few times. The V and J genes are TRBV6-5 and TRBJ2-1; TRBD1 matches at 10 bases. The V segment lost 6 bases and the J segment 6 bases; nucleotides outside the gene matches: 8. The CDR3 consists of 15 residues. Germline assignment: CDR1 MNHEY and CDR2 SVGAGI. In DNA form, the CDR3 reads TGTGCCAGCAGCCATCGGACAGGGGGTGGCAATGAGCAGTTCTTC. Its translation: CASSHRTGGGNEQFF.

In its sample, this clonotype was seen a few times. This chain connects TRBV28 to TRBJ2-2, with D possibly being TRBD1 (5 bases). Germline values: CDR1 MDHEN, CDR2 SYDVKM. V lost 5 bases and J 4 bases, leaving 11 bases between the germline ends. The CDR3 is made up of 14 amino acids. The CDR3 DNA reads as TGTGCCAGCAGTGGCAGGGTCATCACCGGGGAGCTGTTTTTT. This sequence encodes CASSGRVITGELFF.

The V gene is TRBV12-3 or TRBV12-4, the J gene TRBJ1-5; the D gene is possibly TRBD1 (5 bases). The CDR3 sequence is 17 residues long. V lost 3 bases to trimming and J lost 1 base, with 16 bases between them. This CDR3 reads CASSFILTVESNQPQHF. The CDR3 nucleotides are TGTGCCAGCAGTTTCATCCTGACAGTTGAAAGCAATCAGCCCCAGCATTTT.

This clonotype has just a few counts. This CDR3 is CASRAAGDGELFF. Written as DNA, the CDR3 is TGTGCCAGCAGGGCAGCGGGGGACGGGGAGCTGTTTTTT. The rearrangement links TRBV27 to TRBJ2-2; 8 positions match TRBD2. V was clipped by 6 bases and J by 7 bases; unmatched bases: 4. CDR3 length: 13 amino acids. Germline CDR1 is MNHEY and CDR2 is SMNVEV (reference sequence).

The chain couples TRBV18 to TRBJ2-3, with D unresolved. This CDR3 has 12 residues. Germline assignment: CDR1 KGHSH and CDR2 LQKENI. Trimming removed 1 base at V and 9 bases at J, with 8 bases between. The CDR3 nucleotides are TGTGCCAGCTCACCACTCGCGGAGACGCAGTATTTT. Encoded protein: CASSPLAETQYF. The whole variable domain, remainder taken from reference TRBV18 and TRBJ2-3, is NAGVMQNPRHLVRRRGQEARLRCSPMKGHSHVYWYRQLPEEGLKFMVYLQKENIIDESGMPKERFSAEFPKEGPSILRIQQVVRGDSAAYFCASSPLAETQYFGPGTRLTVL.

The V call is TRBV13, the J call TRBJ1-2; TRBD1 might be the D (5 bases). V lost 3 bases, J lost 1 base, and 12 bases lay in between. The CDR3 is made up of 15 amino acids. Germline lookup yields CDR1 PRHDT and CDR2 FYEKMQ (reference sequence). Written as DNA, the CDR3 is TGTGCCAGCAGCTTGGGGGGACGGGGTAACTATGGCTACACCTTC. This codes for CASSLGGRGNYGYTF.

The CDR3: CAIRDTTNEKLFF. Here the CDR3 DNA reads TGCGCCATCCGGGACACAACTAATGAAAAACTGTTTTTT. This chain uses TRBV4-1 with TRBJ1-4, with D possibly matching TRBD1 (6 bases). V was pared by 10 bases and J by 0 bases, with 9 bases between. Germline CDR1 MGHRA, CDR2 YSYEKL. The CDR3 totals 13 residues.

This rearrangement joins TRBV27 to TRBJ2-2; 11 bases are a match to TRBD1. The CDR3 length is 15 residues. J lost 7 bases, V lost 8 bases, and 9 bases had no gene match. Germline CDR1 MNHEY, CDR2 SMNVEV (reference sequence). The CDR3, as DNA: TGTGCCAGCCCCACGGACAGGGGGCTTGTCGGGGAGCTGTTTTTT. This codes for CASPTDRGLVGELFF.

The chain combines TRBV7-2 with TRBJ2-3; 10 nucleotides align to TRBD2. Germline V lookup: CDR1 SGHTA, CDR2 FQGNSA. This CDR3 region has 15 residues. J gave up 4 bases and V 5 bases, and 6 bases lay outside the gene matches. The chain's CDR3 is CASSATSGEADTQYF. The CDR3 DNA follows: TGTGCCAGCAGCGCAACTAGCGGGGAGGCAGATACGCAGTATTTT.

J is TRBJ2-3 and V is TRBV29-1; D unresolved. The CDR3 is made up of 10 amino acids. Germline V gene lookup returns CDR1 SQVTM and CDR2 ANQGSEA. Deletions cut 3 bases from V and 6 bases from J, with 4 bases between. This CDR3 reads CSVEYDTQYF. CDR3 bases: TGCAGCGTTGAGTACGATACGCAGTATTTT.

The CDR3 spells CATSDSHLDGTGDSTEAFF. CDR3 nucleotides: TGTGCCACCAGTGATTCCCACCTGGACGGGACAGGGGATTCCACTGAAGCTTTCTTT. The V call is TRBV24-1, the J call TRBJ1-1; TRBD1 agrees at 10 bases. Germline CDR1 is KGHDR and CDR2 is SFDVKD. J lost 4 bases, V lost 2 bases, and 15 bases had no gene match. The CDR3 is 19 amino acids.

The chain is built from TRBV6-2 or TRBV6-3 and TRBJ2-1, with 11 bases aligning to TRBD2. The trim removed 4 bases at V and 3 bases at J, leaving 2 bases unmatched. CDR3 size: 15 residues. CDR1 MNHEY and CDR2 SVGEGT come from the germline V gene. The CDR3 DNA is TGTGCCAGCAGTTTACTAGCGGGGGTCTACAATGAGCAGTTCTTC. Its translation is CASSLLAGVYNEQFF.

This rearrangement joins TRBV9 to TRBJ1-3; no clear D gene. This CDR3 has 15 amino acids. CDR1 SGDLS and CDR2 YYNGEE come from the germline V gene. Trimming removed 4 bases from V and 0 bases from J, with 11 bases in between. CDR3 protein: CASSPGSGSGNTIYF. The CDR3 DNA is TGTGCCAGCAGCCCAGGTTCCGGCTCTGGAAACACCATATATTTT.

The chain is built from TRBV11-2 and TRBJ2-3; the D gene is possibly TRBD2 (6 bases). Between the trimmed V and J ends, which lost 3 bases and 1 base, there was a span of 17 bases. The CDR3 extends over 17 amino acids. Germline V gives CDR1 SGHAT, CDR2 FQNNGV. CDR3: CASSLNGGSSRTDTQYF. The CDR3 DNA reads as TGTGCCAGCAGCTTGAACGGGGGTAGCAGCCGCACAGATACGCAGTATTTT. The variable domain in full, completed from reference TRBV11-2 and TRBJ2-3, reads EAGVAQSPRYKIIEKRQSVAFWCNPISGHATLYWYQQILGQGPKLLIQFQNNGVVDDSQLPKDRFSAERLKGVDSTLKIQPAKLEDSAVYLCASSLNGGSSRTDTQYFGPGTRLTVL.

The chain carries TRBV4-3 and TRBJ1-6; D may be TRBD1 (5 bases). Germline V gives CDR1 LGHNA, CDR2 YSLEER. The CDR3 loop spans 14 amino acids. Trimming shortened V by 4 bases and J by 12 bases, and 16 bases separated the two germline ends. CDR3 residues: CASSLGTERRPLHF. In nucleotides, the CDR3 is TGCGCCAGCAGCCTCGGGACGGAGAGGAGACCCCTCCACTTT.

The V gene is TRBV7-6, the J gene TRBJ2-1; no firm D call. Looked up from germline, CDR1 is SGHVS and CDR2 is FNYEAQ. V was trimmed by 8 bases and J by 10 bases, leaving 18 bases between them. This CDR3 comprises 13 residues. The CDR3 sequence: CASARKGYYEQFF. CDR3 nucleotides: TGTGCCAGCGCCCGAAAAGGGTATTACGAGCAGTTCTTC.

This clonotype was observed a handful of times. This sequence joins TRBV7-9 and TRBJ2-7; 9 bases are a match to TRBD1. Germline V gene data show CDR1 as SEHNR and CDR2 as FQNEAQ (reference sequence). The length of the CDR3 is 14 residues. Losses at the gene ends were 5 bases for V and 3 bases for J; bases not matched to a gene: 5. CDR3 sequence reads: CASSQTGGDYEQYF. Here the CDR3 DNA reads TGTGCCAGCAGCCAGACAGGGGGAGACTACGAGCAGTACTTC.